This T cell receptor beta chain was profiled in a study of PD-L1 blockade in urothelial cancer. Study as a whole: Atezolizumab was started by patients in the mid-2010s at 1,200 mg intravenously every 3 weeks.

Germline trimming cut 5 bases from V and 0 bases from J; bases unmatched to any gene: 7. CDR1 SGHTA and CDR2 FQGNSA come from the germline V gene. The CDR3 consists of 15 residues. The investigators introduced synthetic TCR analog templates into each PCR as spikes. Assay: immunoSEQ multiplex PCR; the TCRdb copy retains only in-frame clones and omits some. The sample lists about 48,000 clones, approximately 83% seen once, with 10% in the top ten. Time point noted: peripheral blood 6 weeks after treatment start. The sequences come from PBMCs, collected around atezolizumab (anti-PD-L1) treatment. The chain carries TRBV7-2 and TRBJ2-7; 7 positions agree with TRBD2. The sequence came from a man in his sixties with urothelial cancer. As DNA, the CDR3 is TGTGCCAGCAGCCGTAGCGGGTCGGGCTCCTACGAGCAGTACTTC. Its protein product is CASSRSGSGSYEQYF.